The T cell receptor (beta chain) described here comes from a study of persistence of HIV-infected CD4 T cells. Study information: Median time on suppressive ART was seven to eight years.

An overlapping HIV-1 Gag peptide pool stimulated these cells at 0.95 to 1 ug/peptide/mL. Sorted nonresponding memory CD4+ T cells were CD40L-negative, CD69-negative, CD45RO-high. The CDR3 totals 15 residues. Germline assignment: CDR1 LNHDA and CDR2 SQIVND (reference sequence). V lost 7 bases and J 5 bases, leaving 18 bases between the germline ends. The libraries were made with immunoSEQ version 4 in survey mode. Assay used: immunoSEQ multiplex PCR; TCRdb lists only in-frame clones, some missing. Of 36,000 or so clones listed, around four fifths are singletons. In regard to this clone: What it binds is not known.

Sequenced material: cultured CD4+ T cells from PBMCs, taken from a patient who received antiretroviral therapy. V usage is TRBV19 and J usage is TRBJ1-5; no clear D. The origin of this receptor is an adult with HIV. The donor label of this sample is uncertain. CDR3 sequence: CASTVWVDGDQPQHF. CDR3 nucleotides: TGTGCCAGTACCGTATGGGTCGATGGGGATCAGCCCCAGCATTTT.